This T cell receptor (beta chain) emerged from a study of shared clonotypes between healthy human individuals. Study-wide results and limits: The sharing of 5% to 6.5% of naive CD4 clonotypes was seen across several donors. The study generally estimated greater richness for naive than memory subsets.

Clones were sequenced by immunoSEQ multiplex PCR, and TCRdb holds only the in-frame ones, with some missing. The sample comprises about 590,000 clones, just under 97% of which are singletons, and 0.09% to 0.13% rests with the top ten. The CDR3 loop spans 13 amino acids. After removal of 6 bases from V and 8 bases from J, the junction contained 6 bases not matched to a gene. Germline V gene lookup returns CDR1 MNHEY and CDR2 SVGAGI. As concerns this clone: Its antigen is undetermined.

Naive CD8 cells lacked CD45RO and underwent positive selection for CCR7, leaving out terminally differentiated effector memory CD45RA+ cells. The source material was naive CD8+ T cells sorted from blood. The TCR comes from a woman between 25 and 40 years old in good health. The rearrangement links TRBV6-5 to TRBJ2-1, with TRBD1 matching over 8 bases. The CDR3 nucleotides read TGTGCCAGCAGCGAGGACAGGGAGGATGAGCAGTTCTTC. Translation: CASSEDREDEQFF.